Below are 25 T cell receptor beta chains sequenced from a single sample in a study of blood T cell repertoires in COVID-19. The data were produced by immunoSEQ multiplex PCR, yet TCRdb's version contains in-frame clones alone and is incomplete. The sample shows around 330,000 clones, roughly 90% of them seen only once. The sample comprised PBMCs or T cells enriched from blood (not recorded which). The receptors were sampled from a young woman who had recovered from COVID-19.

In nucleotides, the CDR3 is TGTGCCAGCAGTGAAGGTCAGGGGGCCGGCATTCAGTACTTC. It encodes CASSEGQGAGIQYF. The chain links TRBV6-1 to TRBJ2-4; 8 bases align to TRBD1. After removal of 1 base from V and 9 bases from J, the junction contained 5 bases not matched to a gene. In germline, CDR1 is MNHNS, CDR2 SASEGT. The CDR3 runs 14 residues.

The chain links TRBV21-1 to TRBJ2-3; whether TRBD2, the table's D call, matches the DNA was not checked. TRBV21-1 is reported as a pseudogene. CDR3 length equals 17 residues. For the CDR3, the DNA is TGTGCCAGCAGCAACGGGAGCGGGAAGTTAAGGACAGATACGCAGTATTTT. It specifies CASSNGSGKLRTDTQYF.

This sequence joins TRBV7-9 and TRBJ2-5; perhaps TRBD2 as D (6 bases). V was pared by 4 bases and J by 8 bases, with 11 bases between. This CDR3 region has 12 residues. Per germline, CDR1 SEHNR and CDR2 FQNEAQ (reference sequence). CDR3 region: CASSYGGSTQYF. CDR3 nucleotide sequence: TGTGCCAGCAGCTATGGAGGGTCTACCCAGTACTTC.

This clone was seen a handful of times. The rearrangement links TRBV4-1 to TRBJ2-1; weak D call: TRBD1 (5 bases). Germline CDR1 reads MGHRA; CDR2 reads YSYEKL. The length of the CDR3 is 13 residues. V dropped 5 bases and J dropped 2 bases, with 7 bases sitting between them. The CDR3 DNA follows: TGCGCCAGCAGCTGGACAACCTACAATGAGCAGTTCTTC. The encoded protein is CASSWTTYNEQFF.

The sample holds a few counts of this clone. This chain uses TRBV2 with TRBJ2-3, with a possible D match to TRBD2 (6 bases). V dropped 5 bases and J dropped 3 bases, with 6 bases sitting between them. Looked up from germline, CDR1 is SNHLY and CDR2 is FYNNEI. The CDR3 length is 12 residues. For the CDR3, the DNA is TGTGCCAGCAGTCTAGCGACAGATACGCAGTATTTT. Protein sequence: CASSLATDTQYF. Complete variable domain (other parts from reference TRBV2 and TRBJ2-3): EPEVTQTPSHQVTQMGQEVILRCVPISNHLYFYWYRQILGQKVEFLVSFYNNEISEKSEIFDDQFSVERPDGSNFTLKIRSTKLEDSAMYFCASSLATDTQYFGPGTRLTVL.

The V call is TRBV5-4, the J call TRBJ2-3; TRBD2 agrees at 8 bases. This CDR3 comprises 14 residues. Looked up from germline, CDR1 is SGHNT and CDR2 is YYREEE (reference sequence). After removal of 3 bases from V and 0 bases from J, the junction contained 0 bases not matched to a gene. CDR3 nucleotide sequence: TGTGCCAGCAGCTCTAGCGGGAGCACAGATACGCAGTATTTT. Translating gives CASSSSGSTDTQYF.

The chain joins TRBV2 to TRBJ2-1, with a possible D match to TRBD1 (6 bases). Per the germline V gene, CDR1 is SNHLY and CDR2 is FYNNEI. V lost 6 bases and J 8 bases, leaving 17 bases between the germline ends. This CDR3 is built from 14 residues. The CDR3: CASRRTANLDEQFF. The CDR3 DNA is TGTGCCAGCAGAAGGACAGCCAACCTCGATGAGCAGTTCTTC.

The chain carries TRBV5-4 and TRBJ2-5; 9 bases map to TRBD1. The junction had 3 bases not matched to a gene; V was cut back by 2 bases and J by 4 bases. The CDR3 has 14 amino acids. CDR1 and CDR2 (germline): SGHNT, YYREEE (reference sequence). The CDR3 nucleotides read TGTGCCAGCAGCTTCGGGGACAGGGTAGAGACCCAGTACTTC. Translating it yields CASSFGDRVETQYF.

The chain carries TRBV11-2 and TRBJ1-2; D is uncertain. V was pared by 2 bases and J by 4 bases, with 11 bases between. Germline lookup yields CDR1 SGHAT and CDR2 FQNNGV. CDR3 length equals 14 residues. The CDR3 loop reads CASSLLAGGYGYTF. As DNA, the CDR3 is TGTGCCAGCAGCTTATTGGCGGGCGGCTATGGCTACACCTTC.

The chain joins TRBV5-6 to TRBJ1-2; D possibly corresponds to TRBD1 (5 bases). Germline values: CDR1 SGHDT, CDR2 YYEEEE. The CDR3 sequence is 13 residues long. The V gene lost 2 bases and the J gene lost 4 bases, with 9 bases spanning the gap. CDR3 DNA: TGTGCCAGCAGCTTAGACAGCCCCTATGGCTACACCTTC. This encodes CASSLDSPYGYTF.

CDR3 sequence reads: CASSQDRAGAYEQYF. The CDR3, as DNA: TGCGCCAGCAGCCAAGATCGGGCGGGAGCCTACGAGCAGTACTTC. The gene calls are TRBV4-3 and TRBJ2-7; 7 bases agree with TRBD2. V was pared by 0 bases and J by 2 bases, with 4 bases of the junction left unmatched. Germline CDR1 and CDR2: LGHNA and YSLEER. This CDR3 has 15 residues.

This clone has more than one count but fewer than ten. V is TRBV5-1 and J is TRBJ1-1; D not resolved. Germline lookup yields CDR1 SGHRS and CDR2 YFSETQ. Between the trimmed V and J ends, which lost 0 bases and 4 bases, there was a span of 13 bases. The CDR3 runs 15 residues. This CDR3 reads CASSLAASRGTEAFF. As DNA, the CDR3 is TGCGCCAGCAGCTTGGCGGCCAGCCGGGGCACTGAAGCTTTCTTT.

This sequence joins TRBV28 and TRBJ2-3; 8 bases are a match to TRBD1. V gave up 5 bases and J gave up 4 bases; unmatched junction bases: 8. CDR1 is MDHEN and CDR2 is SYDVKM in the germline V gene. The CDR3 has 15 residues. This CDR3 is CASSPEDRAADTQYF. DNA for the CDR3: TGTGCCAGCAGTCCGGAGGACAGGGCTGCAGATACGCAGTATTTT.

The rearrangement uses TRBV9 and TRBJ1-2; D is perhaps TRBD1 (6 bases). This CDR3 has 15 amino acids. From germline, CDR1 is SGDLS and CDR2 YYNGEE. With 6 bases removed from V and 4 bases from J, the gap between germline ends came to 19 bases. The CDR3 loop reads CASTQDGVGGYGYTF. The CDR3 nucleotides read TGTGCCAGCACCCAAGACGGGGTAGGGGGCTATGGCTACACCTTC.

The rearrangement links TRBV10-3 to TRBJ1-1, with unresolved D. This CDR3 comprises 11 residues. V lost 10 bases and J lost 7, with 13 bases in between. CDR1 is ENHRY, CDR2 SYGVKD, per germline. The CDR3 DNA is TGTGCCACCCTAGGCGCGGGTGAAGCTTTCTTT. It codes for CATLGAGEAFF.

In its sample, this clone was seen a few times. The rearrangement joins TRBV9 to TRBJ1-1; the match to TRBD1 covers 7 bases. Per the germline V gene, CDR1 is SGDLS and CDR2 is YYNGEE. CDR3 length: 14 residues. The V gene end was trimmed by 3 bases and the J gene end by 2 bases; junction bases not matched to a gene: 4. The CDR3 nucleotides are TGTGCCAGCAGCGGACAGGGAGGAAACACTGAAGCTTTCTTT. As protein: CASSGQGGNTEAFF.

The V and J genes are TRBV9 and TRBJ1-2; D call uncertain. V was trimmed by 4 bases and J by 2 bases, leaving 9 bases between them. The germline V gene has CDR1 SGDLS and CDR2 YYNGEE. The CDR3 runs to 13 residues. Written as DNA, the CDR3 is TGTGCCAGCAGCCCCCCCGGGAACTATGGCTACACCTTC. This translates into CASSPPGNYGYTF.

CDR3 protein: CTSRMDRLQETQYF. The CDR3 DNA reads as TGCACCAGCAGAATGGACAGGTTACAAGAGACCCAGTACTTC. The chain couples TRBV1 to TRBJ2-5; TRBD1 was called by the table and not checked on the DNA. TRBV1 is flagged as a pseudogene. This CDR3 is built from 14 residues.

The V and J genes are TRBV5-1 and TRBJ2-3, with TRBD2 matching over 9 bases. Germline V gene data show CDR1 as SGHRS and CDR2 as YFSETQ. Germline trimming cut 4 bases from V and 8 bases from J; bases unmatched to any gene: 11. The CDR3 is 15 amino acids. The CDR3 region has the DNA TGCGCCAGCAGCCGACTAGCGGAACAACGAGGTACGCAGTATTTT. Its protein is CASSRLAEQRGTQYF.

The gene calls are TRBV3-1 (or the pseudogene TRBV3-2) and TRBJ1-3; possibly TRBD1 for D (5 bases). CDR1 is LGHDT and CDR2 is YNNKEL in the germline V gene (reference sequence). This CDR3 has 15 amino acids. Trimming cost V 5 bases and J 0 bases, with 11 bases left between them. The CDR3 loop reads CASSETVDSGNTIYF. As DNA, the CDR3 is TGTGCCAGCAGCGAGACAGTGGACTCTGGAAACACCATATATTTT.

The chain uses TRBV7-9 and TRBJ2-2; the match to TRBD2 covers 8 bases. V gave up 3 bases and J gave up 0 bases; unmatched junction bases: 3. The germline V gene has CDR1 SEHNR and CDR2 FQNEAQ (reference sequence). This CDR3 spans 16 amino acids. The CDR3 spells CASSLKRGTNTGELFF. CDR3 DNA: TGTGCCAGCAGCTTGAAGCGGGGGACGAACACCGGGGAGCTGTTTTTT.

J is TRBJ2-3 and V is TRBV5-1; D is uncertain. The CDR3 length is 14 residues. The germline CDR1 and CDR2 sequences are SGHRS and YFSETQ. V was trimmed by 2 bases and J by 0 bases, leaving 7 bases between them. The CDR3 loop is CASSFSVSTDTQYF. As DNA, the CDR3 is TGCGCCAGCAGCTTTTCGGTGAGCACAGATACGCAGTATTTT.

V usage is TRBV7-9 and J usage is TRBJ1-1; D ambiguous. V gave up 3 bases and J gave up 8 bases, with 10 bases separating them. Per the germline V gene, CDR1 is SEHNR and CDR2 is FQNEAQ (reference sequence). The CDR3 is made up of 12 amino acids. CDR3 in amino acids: CASSFDKSEAFF. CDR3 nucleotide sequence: TGTGCCAGCAGCTTCGACAAGTCCGAAGCTTTCTTT.

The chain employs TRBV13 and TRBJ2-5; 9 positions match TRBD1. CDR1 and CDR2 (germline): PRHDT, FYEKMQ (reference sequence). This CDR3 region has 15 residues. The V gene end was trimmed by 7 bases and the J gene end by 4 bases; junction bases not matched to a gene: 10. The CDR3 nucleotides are TGTGCCAGCACCCCGCGGGACAGGGCGTCAGAGACCCAGTACTTC. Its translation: CASTPRDRASETQYF.

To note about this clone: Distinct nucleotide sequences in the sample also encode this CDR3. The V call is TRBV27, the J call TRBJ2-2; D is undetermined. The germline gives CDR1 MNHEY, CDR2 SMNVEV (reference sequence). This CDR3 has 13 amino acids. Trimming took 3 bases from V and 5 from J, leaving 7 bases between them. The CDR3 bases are TGTGCCAGCAGTTTCACAGAGACCGGGGAGCTGTTTTTT. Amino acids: CASSFTETGELFF.